This TCR beta chain was profiled in a study of blood T cell repertoires in COVID-19. Turning to the study itself: The United States, Italy and Spain provided the acute and convalescent COVID-19 samples. T cells, B-cell-depleted T cells, or PBMCs supplied cDNA or gDNA.

Trimming cost V 3 bases and J 4 bases; bases outside gene matches: 8. The CDR3 runs 16 residues. Germline CDR1 is GTSNPN and CDR2 is SVGIG (reference sequence). Original processing notes: For nucleated cells, counts were estimated from reference gene primer amplification. Sequenced by immunoSEQ multiplex PCR; TCRdb stores in-frame clones only, minus some. The V and J calls and clone size were taken over from that table, and D and trimming were inferred from the DNA. There are 140,000 to 150,000 clones in the sample; 75% to 90% occur only once, and 2.5% to 3.5% lies in the top ten. The source of this sequence is a man in his fifties or sixties with active or convalescent COVID-19. The sequenced sample consisted of peripheral blood. The chain joins TRBV30 to TRBJ2-6; 8 bases match TRBD1. CDR3 amino acids: CAWRGQGIPGANVLTF. The DNA for the CDR3 is TGTGCCTGGAGAGGACAGGGTATTCCGGGGGCCAACGTCCTGACTTTC. The full variable domain, its missing parts supplied by reference TRBV30 and TRBJ2-6, is SQTIHQWPATLVQPVGSPLSLECTVEGTSNPNLYWYRQAAGRGLQLLFYSVGIGQISSEVPQNLSASRPQDRQFILSSKKLLLSDSGFYLCAWRGQGIPGANVLTFGAGSRLTVL.